One sample yielded the 18 T cell receptor beta chains listed below, sequenced in a study of T cells in Graves' hyperthyroidism and ophthalmopathy. The TCR beta CDR3 regions underwent amplification using RNA transcripts as the source. First-round RT-PCR targeting the TCR CDR3 was performed with the HTBI primer set. Using its own MiXCR run on the multiplex PCR reads, TCRdb lists one record per CDR3 protein. The sample lists about 270,000 distinct CDR3 sequences, 22% occurring once. Material for sequencing was blood. The source is a young man with Graves' ophthalmopathy.

The chain uses TRBV28 and TRBJ2-7; tentatively, D is TRBD1 or TRBD2 (5 bases each). The CDR3 consists of 16 residues. V lost 6 bases, J lost 5 bases, and 23 bases lay in between. CDR1 and CDR2 (germline): MDHEN, SYDVKM. CDR3 region: CASSYLTVGPSDEQYF. The CDR3 nucleotides are TGTGCCAGCAGCTATCTGACTGTGGGACCCTCAGACGAGCAGTACTTC.

This clonotype has more than one count but fewer than ten. This rearrangement joins TRBV6-6 to TRBJ1-5; maybe TRBD1 (5 bases). Trimming left V 2 bases short and J 4 bases short, with 12 bases between. The CDR3 length is 15 residues. The germline V gene encodes CDR1 MNHNY and CDR2 SVGAGI (reference sequence). The DNA of the CDR3 is TGTGCCAGCAGTTACCTGGGGCGGGAAAATCAGCCCCAGCATTTT. This encodes CASSYLGRENQPQHF.

This clonotype was recorded at least ten times. The V and J genes are TRBV11-2 and TRBJ1-2, with TRBD1 matching over 8 bases. J gave up 6 bases and V 1 base, and 13 bases lay outside the gene matches. CDR3 length: 17 amino acids. Germline V gene lookup returns CDR1 SGHAT and CDR2 FQNNGV. CDR3 region: CASSLAAGSGQVHGYTF. CDR3 bases: TGTGCCAGCAGCTTAGCCGCGGGATCGGGACAGGTCCATGGCTACACCTTC.

V is TRBV19 and J is TRBJ2-7; 9 nucleotides agree with TRBD1. Germline V CDR1 and CDR2: LNHDA, SQIVND (reference sequence). There are 14 residues in the CDR3. V lost 5 bases to trimming and J lost 2 bases; unmatched junction nucleotides: 4. Here the CDR3 reads CASSPTGGTYEQYF. The CDR3 DNA sequence: TGTGCCAGTAGTCCGACAGGGGGGACCTACGAGCAGTACTTC.

V is TRBV10-3 and J is TRBJ1-5; 7 nucleotides agree with TRBD1. Germline-derived CDR1 and CDR2 are ENHRY and SYGVKD. Germline trimming cut 5 bases from V and 7 bases from J; bases unmatched to any gene: 2. The CDR3 extends over 12 amino acids. CDR3 region: CAISTGEQPQHF. The CDR3 bases are TGTGCCATCAGTACAGGGGAACAGCCCCAGCATTTT.

The CDR3, as DNA: TGTGCCAGCAGCCAACCTCAGGGCCCCGATACGCAGTATTTT. Protein sequence: CASSQPQGPDTQYF. The V gene is TRBV11-2, the J gene TRBJ2-3; possibly TRBD1 for D (5 bases). Germline CDR1 reads SGHAT; CDR2 reads FQNNGV. Trimming took 5 bases from V and 6 from J, leaving 15 bases between them. CDR3 length equals 14 residues.

Many counts were recorded for this clonotype. In DNA, the CDR3 is TGCAGCGTTGGGCTAGCGGGAGGATTGGAGCAGTTCTTC. It translates to CSVGLAGGLEQFF. The genes are TRBV29-1 and TRBJ2-1, with TRBD2 matching over 11 bases. The J segment lost 10 bases and the V segment lost 4 bases, leaving 6 bases of the junction unmatched. The length of the CDR3 is 13 residues. The V gene's germline CDR1 is SQVTM and CDR2 ANQGSEA.

The table lists this clonotype with many counts. This chain joins TRBV29-1 and TRBJ1-1, with D hard to call. In germline, CDR1 is SQVTM, CDR2 ANQGSEA. V shed 6 bases and J shed 6 bases, with 11 bases lying between them. The CDR3 has 11 amino acids. CDR3 protein: CSVLDGAEAFF. DNA for the CDR3: TGCAGCGTGTTGGATGGCGCTGAAGCTTTCTTT.

V usage is TRBV7-3 and J usage is TRBJ2-1; D remains unclear. This CDR3 is built from 12 residues. V was shortened by 5 bases and J by 7 bases, with 9 bases between the two germline ends. CDR1 and CDR2 from the germline V gene are SGHTA and FQGTGA. The CDR3 here is CASSTLGNEQFF. CDR3 DNA: TGTGCCAGCAGCACGCTAGGGAATGAGCAGTTCTTC.

The gene calls are TRBV12-3 or TRBV12-4 and TRBJ1-1; the D is unclear. The V end was cut by 7 bases, the J end by 0 bases, with 12 bases between. This CDR3 comprises 14 residues. CDR3 in DNA: TGTGCCAGCACCTCTGTCGGGTTGAACACTGAAGCTTTCTTT. Encoded protein: CASTSVGLNTEAFF.

This clonotype was seen a handful of times. The chain carries TRBV7-4 and TRBJ2-2, with a tentative D call TRBD2 (6 bases). The CDR3 loop spans 18 amino acids. Germline V gene data show CDR1 as SGHVT and CDR2 as SQSDAQ. V dropped 2 bases and J dropped 4 bases, with 20 bases sitting between them. The CDR3 nucleotides read TGTGCCAGCAGCTTACCATCGGAGGGAAAAGGTAGCACCGGGGAGCTGTTTTTT. This encodes CASSLPSEGKGSTGELFF. The full variable domain, in which reference TRBV7-4 and TRBJ2-2 provide the parts outside the CDR3, is GAGVSQSPRYKVAKRGRDVALRCDSISGHVTLYWYRQTLGQGSEVLTYSQSDAQRDKSGRPSGRFSAERPERSVSTLKIQRTEQGDSAVYLCASSLPSEGKGSTGELFFGEGSRLTVL.

In its sample, this clonotype was seen many times. The V call is TRBV20-1, the J call TRBJ2-7, with 9 bases identical to TRBD2. The length of the CDR3 is 13 residues. The germline V gene has CDR1 DFQATT and CDR2 SNEGSKA (reference sequence). Unmatched junction bases numbered 5, after V lost 3 bases and J lost 5 bases. The CDR3 sequence: CSASLRTSDEQYF. In DNA form, the CDR3 reads TGCAGTGCTAGTCTTCGGACTAGCGACGAGCAGTACTTC.

This clonotype has a handful of counts. The rearrangement joins TRBV3-1 to TRBJ1-4; the D is unclear. Looked up from germline, CDR1 is LGHDT and CDR2 is YNNKEL (reference sequence). The CDR3 runs to 12 residues. Trimming cost V 2 bases and J 15 bases, with 13 bases left between them. DNA of the CDR3: TGTGCCAGCAGCCAAATCTACGGCATCTTGTTTTTT. Amino acid sequence: CASSQIYGILFF. Full variable domain (remainder filled in from reference TRBV3-1 and TRBJ1-4): DTAVSQTPKYLVTQMGNDKSIKCEQNLGHDTMYWYKQDSKKFLKIMFSYNNKELIINETVPNRFSPKSPDKAHLNLHINSLELGDSAVYFCASSQIYGILFFGSGTQLSVL.

In this sample, this clonotype turned up many times. The chain recombines TRBV5-1 with TRBJ2-7; D is perhaps TRBD1 or TRBD2 (5 bases each). This CDR3 is built from 15 residues. The germline CDR1 and CDR2 sequences are SGHRS and YFSETQ. V lost 4 bases to trimming and J lost 7 bases, with 21 bases between them. DNA for the CDR3: TGCGCCAGCAGCACGCCCGGGACCGCGCCGGGGGAGCAGTACTTC. Translating gives CASSTPGTAPGEQYF.

In this sample, this clonotype turned up many times. The V and J genes are TRBV30 and TRBJ2-5, with 13 bases aligning to TRBD2. Trimming removed 2 bases from V and 3 bases from J; junction bases left unmatched: 6. The germline V gene encodes CDR1 GTSNPN and CDR2 SVGIG (reference sequence). CDR3 length: 16 amino acids. CDR3 sequence reads: CAWSNSGTSGKETQYF. Written as DNA, the CDR3 is TGTGCCTGGAGTAATTCCGGGACTAGCGGGAAAGAGACCCAGTACTTC.

The V and J genes are TRBV25-1 and TRBJ2-2, with TRBD2 matching over 8 bases. The ends lost 5 bases at V and 4 bases at J; junction bases unmatched: 9. The germline gives CDR1 MGHDK, CDR2 SYGVNS. The CDR3 loop spans 16 amino acids. The CDR3 DNA sequence: TGTGCCAGCAGTACAACTAGCGGCGTAGGCACCGGGGAGCTGTTTTTT. It translates to CASSTTSGVGTGELFF.

Many counts were recorded for this clonotype. The chain is built from TRBV7-3 and TRBJ2-1; 9 bases match TRBD1. Germline values: CDR1 SGHTA, CDR2 FQGTGA. The CDR3 contains 14 residues. Trimming cost V 4 bases and J 4 bases; bases outside gene matches: 2. The CDR3 DNA reads TGTGCCAGCAGCTCGGGACAGGGTTACAATGAGCAGTTCTTC. Protein product: CASSSGQGYNEQFF.

The chain is built from TRBV3-1 and TRBJ2-1; TRBD2 matches at 8 bases. The CDR3 length is 14 residues. Germline lookup yields CDR1 LGHDT and CDR2 YNNKEL (reference sequence). Trimming removed 2 bases from V and 15 bases from J; junction bases left unmatched: 12. CDR3 protein: CASSQHHTSGNWFF. CDR3 sequence (DNA): TGTGCCAGCAGCCAACATCACACTAGCGGAAACTGGTTCTTC.